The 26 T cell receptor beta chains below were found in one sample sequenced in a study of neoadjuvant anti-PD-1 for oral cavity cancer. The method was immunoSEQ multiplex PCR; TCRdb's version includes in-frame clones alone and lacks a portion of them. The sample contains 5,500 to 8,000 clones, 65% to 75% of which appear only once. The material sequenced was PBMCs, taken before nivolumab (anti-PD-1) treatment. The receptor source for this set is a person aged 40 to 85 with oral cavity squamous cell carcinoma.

The CDR3 nucleotides are TGTGCCAGCAGCCAAGTTCGGGAGGGAATGAGAGGCTACACCTTC. This gives the protein CASSQVREGMRGYTF. J is TRBJ1-2 and V is TRBV4-2; D is undetermined. The CDR3 spans 15 residues. V gave up 1 base and J gave up 8 bases, with 17 bases separating them. CDR1 and CDR2 from the germline V gene are LGHNA and YNFKEQ.

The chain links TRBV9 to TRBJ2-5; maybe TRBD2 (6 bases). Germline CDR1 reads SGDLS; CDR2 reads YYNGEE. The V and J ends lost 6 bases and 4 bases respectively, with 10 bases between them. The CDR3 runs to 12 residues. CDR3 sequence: CASNRRGETQYF. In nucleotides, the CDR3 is TGTGCCAGCAACAGGAGGGGAGAGACCCAGTACTTC.

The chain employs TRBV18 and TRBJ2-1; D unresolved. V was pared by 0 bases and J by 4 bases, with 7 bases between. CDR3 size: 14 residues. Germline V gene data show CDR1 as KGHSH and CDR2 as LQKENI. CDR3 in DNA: TGTGCCAGCTCACCACCGGCGCCATACAATGAGCAGTTCTTC. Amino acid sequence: CASSPPAPYNEQFF. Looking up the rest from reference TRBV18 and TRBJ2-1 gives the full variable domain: NAGVMQNPRHLVRRRGQEARLRCSPMKGHSHVYWYRQLPEEGLKFMVYLQKENIIDESGMPKERFSAEFPKEGPSILRIQQVVRGDSAAYFCASSPPAPYNEQFFGPGTRLTVL.

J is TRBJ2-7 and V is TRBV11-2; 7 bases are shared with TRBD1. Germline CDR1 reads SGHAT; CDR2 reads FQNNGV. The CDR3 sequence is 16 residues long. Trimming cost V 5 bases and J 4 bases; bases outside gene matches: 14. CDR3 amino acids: CASSPEGARLSYEQYF. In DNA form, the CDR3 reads TGTGCCAGCAGCCCTGAGGGGGCGCGGCTTTCTTACGAGCAGTACTTC.

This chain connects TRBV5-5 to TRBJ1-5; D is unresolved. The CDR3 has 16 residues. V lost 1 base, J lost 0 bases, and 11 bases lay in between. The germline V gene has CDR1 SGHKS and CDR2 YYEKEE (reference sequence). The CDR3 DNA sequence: TGTGCCAGCAGCTTGATTCCGGGTATTAGCAATCAGCCCCAGCATTTT. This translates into CASSLIPGISNQPQHF.

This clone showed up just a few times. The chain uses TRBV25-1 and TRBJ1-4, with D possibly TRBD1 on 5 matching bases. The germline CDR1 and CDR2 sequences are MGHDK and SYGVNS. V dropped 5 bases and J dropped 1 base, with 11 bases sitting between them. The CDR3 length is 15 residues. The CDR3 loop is CASSKGPGTNEKLFF. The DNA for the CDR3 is TGTGCCAGCAGTAAGGGACCGGGAACTAATGAAAAACTGTTTTTT. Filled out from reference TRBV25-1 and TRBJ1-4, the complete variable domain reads EADIYQTPRYLVIGTGKKITLECSQTMGHDKMYWYQQDPGMELHLIHYSYGVNSTEKGDLSSESTVSRIRTEHFPLTLESARPSHTSQYLCASSKGPGTNEKLFFGSGTQLSVL.

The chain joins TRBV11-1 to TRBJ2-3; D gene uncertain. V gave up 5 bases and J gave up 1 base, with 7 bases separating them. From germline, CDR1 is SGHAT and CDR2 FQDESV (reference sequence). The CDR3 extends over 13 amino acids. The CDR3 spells CASSLDRTDTQYF. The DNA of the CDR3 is TGTGCCAGCAGCCTGGACCGCACAGATACGCAGTATTTT.

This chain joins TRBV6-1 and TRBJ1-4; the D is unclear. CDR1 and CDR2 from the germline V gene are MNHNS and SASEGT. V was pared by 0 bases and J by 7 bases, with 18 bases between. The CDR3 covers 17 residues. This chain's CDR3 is CASSEAYGGPPGEKLFF. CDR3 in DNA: TGTGCCAGCAGTGAAGCGTATGGCGGTCCTCCGGGTGAAAAACTGTTTTTT.

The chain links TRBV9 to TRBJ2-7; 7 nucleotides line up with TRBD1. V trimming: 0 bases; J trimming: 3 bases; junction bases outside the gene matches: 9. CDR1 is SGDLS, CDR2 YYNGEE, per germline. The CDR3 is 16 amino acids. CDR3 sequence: CASSVAETGMSYEQYF. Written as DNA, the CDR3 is TGTGCCAGCAGCGTAGCGGAGACAGGGATGAGCTACGAGCAGTACTTC.

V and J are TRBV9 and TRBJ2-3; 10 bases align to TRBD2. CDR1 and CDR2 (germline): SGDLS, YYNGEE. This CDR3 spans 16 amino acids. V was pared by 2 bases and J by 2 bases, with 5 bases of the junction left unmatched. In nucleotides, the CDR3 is TGTGCCAGCAGCGTCGATAGCGGGGGGTTCACAGATACGCAGTATTTT. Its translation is CASSVDSGGFTDTQYF.

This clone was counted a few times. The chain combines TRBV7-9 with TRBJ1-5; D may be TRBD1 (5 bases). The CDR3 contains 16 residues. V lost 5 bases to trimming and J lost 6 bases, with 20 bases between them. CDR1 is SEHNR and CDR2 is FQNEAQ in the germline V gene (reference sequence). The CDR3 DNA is TGTGCCAGCAGCCACCGGGGAGAGGGGTCGGCTCAGCCCCAGCATTTT. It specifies CASSHRGEGSAQPQHF. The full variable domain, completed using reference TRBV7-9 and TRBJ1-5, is DTGVSQNPRHKITKRGQNVTFRCDPISEHNRLYWYRQTLGQGPEFLTYFQNEAQLEKSRLLSDRFSAERPKGSFSTLEIQRTEQGDSAMYLCASSHRGEGSAQPQHFGDGTRLSIL.

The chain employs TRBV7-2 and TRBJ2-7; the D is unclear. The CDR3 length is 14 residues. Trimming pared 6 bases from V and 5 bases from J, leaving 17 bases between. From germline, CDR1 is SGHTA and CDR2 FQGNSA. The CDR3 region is CASSPGGWSDEQYF. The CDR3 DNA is TGTGCCAGCAGTCCCGGCGGATGGTCGGACGAGCAGTACTTC.

This chain's CDR3 is CASSVNRVSYNEQFF. CDR3 sequence (DNA): TGTGCCAGCAGCGTCAACAGGGTCTCCTACAATGAGCAGTTCTTC. The V and J genes are TRBV7-9 and TRBJ2-1, with a weak D call TRBD1 (6 bases). Per germline, CDR1 SEHNR and CDR2 FQNEAQ (reference sequence). The V end lost 5 bases, the J end lost 0 bases, and 11 bases lay between the germline ends. The CDR3 consists of 15 residues.

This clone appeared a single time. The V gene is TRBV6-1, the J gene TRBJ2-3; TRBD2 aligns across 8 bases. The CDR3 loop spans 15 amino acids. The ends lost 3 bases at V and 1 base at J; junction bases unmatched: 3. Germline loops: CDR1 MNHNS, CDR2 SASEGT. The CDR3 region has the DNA TGTGCCAGCAGTGACGGGGGGGCCCGCACAGATACGCAGTATTTT. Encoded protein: CASSDGGARTDTQYF.

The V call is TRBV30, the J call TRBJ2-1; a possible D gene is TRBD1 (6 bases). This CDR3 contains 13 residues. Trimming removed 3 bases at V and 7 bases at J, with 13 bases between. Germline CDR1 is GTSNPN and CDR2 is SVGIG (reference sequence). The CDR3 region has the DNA TGTGCCTGGAGCCCGGGAACAGGGAATGAGCAGTTCTTC. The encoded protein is CAWSPGTGNEQFF.

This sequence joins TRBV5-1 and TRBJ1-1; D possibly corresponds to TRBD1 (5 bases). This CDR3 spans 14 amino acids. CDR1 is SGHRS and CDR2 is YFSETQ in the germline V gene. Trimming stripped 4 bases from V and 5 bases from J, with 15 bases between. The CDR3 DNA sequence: TGCGCCAGCAGCCGCGAGGGGCGAAGTACTGAAGCTTTCTTT. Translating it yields CASSREGRSTEAFF.

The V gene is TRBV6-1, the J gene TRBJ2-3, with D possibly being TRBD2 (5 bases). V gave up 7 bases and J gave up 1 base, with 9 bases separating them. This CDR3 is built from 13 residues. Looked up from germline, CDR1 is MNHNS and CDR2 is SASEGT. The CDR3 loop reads CASTWRGTDTQYF. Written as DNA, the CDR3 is TGTGCCAGCACTTGGCGGGGCACAGATACGCAGTATTTT.

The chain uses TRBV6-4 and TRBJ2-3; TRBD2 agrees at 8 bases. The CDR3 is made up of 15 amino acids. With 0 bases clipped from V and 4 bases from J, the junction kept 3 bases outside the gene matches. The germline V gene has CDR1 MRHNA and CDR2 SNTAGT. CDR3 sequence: CASSDSTGGPDTQYF. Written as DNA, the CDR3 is TGTGCCAGCAGTGACTCTACGGGGGGGCCAGATACGCAGTATTTT.

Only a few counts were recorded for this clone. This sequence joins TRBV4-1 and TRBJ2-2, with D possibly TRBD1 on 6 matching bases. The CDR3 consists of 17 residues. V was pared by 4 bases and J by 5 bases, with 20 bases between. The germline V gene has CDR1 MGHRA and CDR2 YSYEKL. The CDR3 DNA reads TGCGCCAGCAGCCCCCCTGGGGGCCCGAGGAGGACCGGGGAGCTGTTTTTT. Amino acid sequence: CASSPPGGPRRTGELFF.

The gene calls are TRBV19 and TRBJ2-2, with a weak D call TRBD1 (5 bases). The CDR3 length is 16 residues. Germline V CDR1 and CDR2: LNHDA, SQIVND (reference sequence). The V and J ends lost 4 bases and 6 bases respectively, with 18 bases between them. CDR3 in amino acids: CASSTRALQGAGELFF. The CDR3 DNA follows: TGTGCCAGTAGTACTCGGGCCCTGCAAGGGGCCGGGGAGCTGTTTTTT.

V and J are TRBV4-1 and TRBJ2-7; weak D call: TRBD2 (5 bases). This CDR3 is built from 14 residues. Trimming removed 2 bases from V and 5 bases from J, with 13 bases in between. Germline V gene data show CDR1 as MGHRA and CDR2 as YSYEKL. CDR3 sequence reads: CASSQRSGLDEQYF. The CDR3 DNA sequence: TGCGCCAGCAGCCAAAGATCGGGGTTGGACGAGCAGTACTTC.

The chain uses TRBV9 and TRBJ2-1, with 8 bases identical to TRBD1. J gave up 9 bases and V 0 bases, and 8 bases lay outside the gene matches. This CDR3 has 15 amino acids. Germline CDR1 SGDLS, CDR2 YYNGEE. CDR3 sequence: CASSVGDPTGGEQFF. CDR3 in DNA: TGTGCCAGCAGCGTAGGAGACCCTACAGGGGGTGAGCAGTTCTTC. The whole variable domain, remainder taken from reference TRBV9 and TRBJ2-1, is DSGVTQTPKHLITATGQRVTLRCSPRSGDLSVYWYQQSLDQGLQFLIQYYNGEERAKGNILERFSAQQFPDLHSELNLSSLELGDSALYFCASSVGDPTGGEQFFGPGTRLTVL.

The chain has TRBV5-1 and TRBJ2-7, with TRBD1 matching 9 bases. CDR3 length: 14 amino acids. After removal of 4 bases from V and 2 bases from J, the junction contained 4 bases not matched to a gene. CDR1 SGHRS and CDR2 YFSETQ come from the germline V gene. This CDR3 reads CASSVDRGPYEQYF. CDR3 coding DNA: TGCGCCAGCAGCGTGGACAGGGGCCCCTACGAGCAGTACTTC.

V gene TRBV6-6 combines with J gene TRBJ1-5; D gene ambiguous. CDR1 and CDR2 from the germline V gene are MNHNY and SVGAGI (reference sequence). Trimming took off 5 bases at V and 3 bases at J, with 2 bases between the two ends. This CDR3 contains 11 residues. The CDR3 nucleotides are TGTGCCAGCAGTGACAATCAGCCCCAGCATTTT. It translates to CASSDNQPQHF.

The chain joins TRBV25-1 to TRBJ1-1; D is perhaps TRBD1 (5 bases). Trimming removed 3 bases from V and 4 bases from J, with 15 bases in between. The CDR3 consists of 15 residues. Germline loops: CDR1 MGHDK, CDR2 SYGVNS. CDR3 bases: TGTGCCAGCAGTGAGTCAGTAAGGGGAAGCACTGAAGCTTTCTTT. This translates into CASSESVRGSTEAFF.

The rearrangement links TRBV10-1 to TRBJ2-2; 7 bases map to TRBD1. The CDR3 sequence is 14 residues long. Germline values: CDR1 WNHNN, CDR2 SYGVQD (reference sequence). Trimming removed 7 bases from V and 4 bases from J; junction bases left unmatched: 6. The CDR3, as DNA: TGCGCCAGCACAGGGGGTTTGGGCACCGGGGAGCTGTTTTTT. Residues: CASTGGLGTGELFF.